The present T cell receptor beta chain was sequenced within a study of blood T cell repertoires in COVID-19. Study-level information: T cells, B-cell-depleted T cells, or PBMCs supplied cDNA or gDNA.

Germline assignment: CDR1 GTSNPN and CDR2 SVGIG (reference sequence). The CDR3 spans 13 residues. V was pared by 3 bases and J by 6 bases, with 14 bases between. Some clones are missing from TCRdb's copy, which holds only in-frame ones; the method was immunoSEQ multiplex PCR. Found here are fewer than 400,000 clones, around 83% of them singletons; the top ten hold 2.5% to 3%. The chain combines TRBV30 with TRBJ1-2; D is undetermined. The receptor comes from a man under 40 with active or convalescent COVID-19. Sequencing used peripheral blood. The CDR3 region is CAWSAEPKDGYTF. The CDR3 DNA is TGTGCCTGGAGCGCGGAACCAAAGGATGGCTACACCTTC.